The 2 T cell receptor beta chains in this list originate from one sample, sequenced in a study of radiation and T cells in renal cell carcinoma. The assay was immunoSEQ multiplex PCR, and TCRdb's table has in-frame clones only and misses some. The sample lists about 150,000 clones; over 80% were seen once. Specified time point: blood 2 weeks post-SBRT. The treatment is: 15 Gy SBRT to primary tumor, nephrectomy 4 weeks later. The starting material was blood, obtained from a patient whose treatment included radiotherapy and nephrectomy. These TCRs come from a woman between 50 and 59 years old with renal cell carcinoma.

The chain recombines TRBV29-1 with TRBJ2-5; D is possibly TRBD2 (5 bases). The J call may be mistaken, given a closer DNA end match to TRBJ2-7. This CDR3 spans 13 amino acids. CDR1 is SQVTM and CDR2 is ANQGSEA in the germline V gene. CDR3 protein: CSVENGWRDEQYF. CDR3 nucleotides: TGCAGCGTTGAAAACGGGTGGCGGGACGAGCAGTACTTC.

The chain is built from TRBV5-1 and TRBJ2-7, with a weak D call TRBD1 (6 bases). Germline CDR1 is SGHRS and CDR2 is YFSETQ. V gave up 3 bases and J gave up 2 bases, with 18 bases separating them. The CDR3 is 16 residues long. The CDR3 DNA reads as TGCGCCAGCAGCTCAGAGAAGATCAGGGGCCCCTACGAGCAGTACTTC. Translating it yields CASSSEKIRGPYEQYF.